Presented here are 9 T cell receptor beta chains from one specimen sequenced in a study of CD8 T cells in Susac syndrome. The authors reverse transcribed roughly 0.45 to 1 ug RNA with random hexamers. TCRdb used MiXCR to reprocess the immunoSEQ multiplex PCR reads, holding one entry per CDR3 protein. The sample holds over 130,000 distinct CDR3 sequences, more than 85% seen once. The specimen was CD4+ T cells from PBMCs. These receptors came from a human donor with Susac syndrome.

CDR3 nucleotides: TGTGCCAGCAGACGGGCCGGGGTGAATCAGCCCCAGCATTTT. Protein product: CASRRAGVNQPQHF. The V gene is TRBV13, the J gene TRBJ1-5; D call uncertain. The CDR3 length is 14 residues. Deletions cut 6 bases from V and 4 bases from J, with 13 bases between. Germline CDR1 reads PRHDT; CDR2 reads FYEKMQ (reference sequence). Full variable domain (missing parts from reference TRBV13 and TRBJ1-5): AAGVIQSPRHLIKEKRETATLKCYPIPRHDTVYWYQQGPGQDPQFLISFYEKMQSDKGSIPDRFSAQQFSDYHSELNMSSLELGDSALYFCASRRAGVNQPQHFGDGTRLSIL.

The V call is TRBV20-1, the J call TRBJ2-7; D gene uncertain. The CDR3 extends over 14 amino acids. CDR1 DFQATT and CDR2 SNEGSKA come from the germline V gene (reference sequence). Trimming left V 0 bases short and J 2 bases short, with 11 bases between. DNA for the CDR3: TGCAGTGCTAGAGATAACGCTTTTACCTACGAGCAGTACTTC. Its protein product is CSARDNAFTYEQYF.

In DNA, the CDR3 is TGTGCTAGTGGCACAGGAGTCTCCTACGAGCAGTACTTC. Translation gives CASGTGVSYEQYF. The rearrangement links TRBV12-5 to TRBJ2-7, with a tentative D call TRBD1 (5 bases). The length of the CDR3 is 13 residues. The V gene lost 6 bases and the J gene lost 0 bases, with 9 bases spanning the gap. Germline V gene lookup returns CDR1 LGHNT and CDR2 FRNRAP.

This clonotype appeared a single time. This chain connects TRBV10-3 to TRBJ1-2; D is ambiguous. V was pared by 0 bases and J by 7 bases, with 9 bases between. The CDR3 has 13 residues. Germline V CDR1 and CDR2: ENHRY, SYGVKD. The DNA for the CDR3 is TGTGCCATCAGTGAGTCCGAACGGGGTGGCTACACCTTC. This translates into CAISESERGGYTF.

This chain joins TRBV5-1 and TRBJ1-4, with 8 bases matching TRBD1. The CDR3 sequence is 18 residues long. J was trimmed by 0 bases and V by 0 bases; bases with no gene match: 7. CDR1 and CDR2 (germline): SGHRS, YFSETQ. The CDR3 region has the DNA TGCGCCAGCAGCTTGGGACAGGGGCCGATAACAACTAATGAAAAACTGTTTTTT. Translating it yields CASSLGQGPITTNEKLFF.

This clonotype was found once. The rearrangement links TRBV18 to TRBJ2-7, with TRBD1 matching 8 bases. The CDR3 loop spans 13 amino acids. The germline V gene encodes CDR1 KGHSH and CDR2 LQKENI. The trim removed 1 base at V and 7 bases at J, leaving 3 bases unmatched. The CDR3, as DNA: TGTGCCAGCTCACCACGGGACAGGACTGAGCAGTACTTC. As protein: CASSPRDRTEQYF.

CDR3 sequence: CSARGPTTEKLFF. Written as DNA, the CDR3 is TGCAGTGCTAGAGGCCCGACGACAGAAAAACTGTTTTTT. The rearrangement links TRBV20-1 to TRBJ1-4; D is unresolved. CDR1 is DFQATT, CDR2 SNEGSKA, per germline (reference sequence). V dropped 1 base and J dropped 8 bases, with 11 bases sitting between them. The CDR3 contains 13 residues.

J is TRBJ1-5 and V is TRBV9; no clear D gene. Germline assignment: CDR1 SGDLS and CDR2 YYNGEE. This CDR3 contains 13 residues. The germline V and J ends were trimmed by 4 bases and 8 bases, with 13 bases remaining between them. Written as DNA, the CDR3 is TGTGCCAGCAGCACAAGTTACGGTGAGCCCCAGCATTTT. This translates into CASSTSYGEPQHF.

The rearrangement links TRBV10-3 to TRBJ1-1; D not certain. The CDR3 spans 14 residues. Germline loops: CDR1 ENHRY, CDR2 SYGVKD. Trimming took off 0 bases at V and 8 bases at J, with 13 bases between the two ends. CDR3 in amino acids: CAISESTGLAEAFF. Here the CDR3 DNA reads TGTGCCATCAGTGAGTCGACGGGATTGGCCGAAGCTTTCTTT.